The TCR beta chain under discussion was sequenced for a study of blood T cell repertoires in COVID-19. V lost 0 bases and J lost 8; bases outside the gene matches: 5. CDR1 is GTSNPN, CDR2 SVGIG, per germline (reference sequence). This CDR3 contains 13 residues. This table comes from immunoSEQ multiplex PCR, and its TCRdb copy is limited to in-frame clones, with some not included. The sample contains around 100,000 clones, about 81% of which appear only once. This chain links TRBV30 with TRBJ2-7; 9 positions agree with TRBD1. The specimen was peripheral blood. The receptor was derived from a man in his 70s with acute or convalescent COVID-19. CDR3 region: CAWSVQGADKQYF. CDR3 nucleotide sequence: TGTGCCTGGAGTGTACAGGGGGCGGATAAGCAGTACTTC.